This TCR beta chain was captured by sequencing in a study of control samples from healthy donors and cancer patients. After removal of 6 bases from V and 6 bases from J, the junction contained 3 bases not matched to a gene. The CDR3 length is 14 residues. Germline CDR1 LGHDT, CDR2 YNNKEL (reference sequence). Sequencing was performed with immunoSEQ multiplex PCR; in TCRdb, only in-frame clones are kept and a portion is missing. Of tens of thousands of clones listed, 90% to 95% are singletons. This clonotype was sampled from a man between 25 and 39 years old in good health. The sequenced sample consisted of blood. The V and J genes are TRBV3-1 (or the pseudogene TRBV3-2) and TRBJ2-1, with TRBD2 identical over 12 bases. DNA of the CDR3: TGTGCCAGCAGGGGACTAGCGGGCCCCAATGAGCAGTTCTTC. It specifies CASRGLAGPNEQFF.